One and the same sample provided the 28 T cell receptor beta chains below, sequenced in a study of human T cells and chemical hapten exposure. Described time point: pre-sensitization, week 0. The sample's treatment: therapeutic diphenylcyclopropenone sensitization with weekly scalp DPC. One entry per CDR3 protein, called by TCRdb with MiXCR from the RACE reads. The sample carries under 50,000 distinct CDR3 sequences, 7.5% to 8% recorded once. The source was whole blood, collected in connection with sensitization to the hapten diphenylcyclopropenone (DPC). All receptors come from a woman in her forties or fifties with alopecia areata. Some clones in this sample may be carry-over from other donors' samples.

This clonotype was recorded many times. The gene calls are TRBV11-2 and TRBJ2-1; 7 nucleotides agree with TRBD2. J was trimmed by 6 bases and V by 1 base; bases with no gene match: 3. Germline CDR1 and CDR2: SGHAT and FQNNGV. This CDR3 is 14 amino acids long. The CDR3 reads CASSLGRTSNEQFF. As DNA, the CDR3 is TGTGCCAGCAGCTTAGGTAGGACTAGCAATGAGCAGTTCTTC.

This clonotype appeared many times. The J gene is TRBJ2-3, the V gene TRBV6-5, with D possibly matching TRBD2 (5 bases). The CDR3 is 16 amino acids. The V end was cut by 0 bases, the J end by 4 bases, with 14 bases between. Germline V gene sequence: CDR1 MNHEY, CDR2 SVGAGI. CDR3 sequence: CASSYSKRAGPDTQYF. The CDR3 DNA reads TGTGCCAGCAGTTACTCGAAGAGGGCCGGTCCAGATACGCAGTATTTT.

The rearrangement links TRBV12-3 or TRBV12-4 to TRBJ1-1, with D possibly matching TRBD1 (6 bases). CDR3 length: 13 residues. V shed 7 bases and J shed 6 bases, with 15 bases lying between them. In DNA form, the CDR3 reads TGTGCCAGCACCGAACAGGGCCCCGCTGAAGCTTTCTTT. Amino acid sequence: CASTEQGPAEAFF.

This sequence joins TRBV7-2 and TRBJ2-5; 7 nucleotides align to TRBD1. The length of the CDR3 is 15 residues. J lost 5 bases, V lost 5 bases, and 11 bases had no gene match. CDR1 is SGHTA, CDR2 FQGNSA, per germline. CDR3 nucleotides: TGTGCCAGCAGCCCCTCGACAGGGATGTGGGAGACCCAGTACTTC. Translation gives CASSPSTGMWETQYF.

This clonotype was seen many times. This sequence joins TRBV28 and TRBJ2-3, with 7 nucleotides matching TRBD2. The V gene's germline CDR1 is MDHEN and CDR2 SYDVKM. The CDR3 is made up of 15 amino acids. The V gene end was trimmed by 6 bases and the J gene end by 4 bases; junction bases not matched to a gene: 10. The CDR3 spells CASSLGGSGSDTQYF. DNA of the CDR3: TGTGCCAGCAGCCTGGGAGGTAGCGGGTCAGATACGCAGTATTTT.

In this sample, this clonotype turned up many times. The chain has TRBV12-3 or TRBV12-4 and TRBJ2-7; 7 nucleotides align to TRBD1. V was clipped by 3 bases and J by 4 bases; unmatched bases: 3. The length of the CDR3 is 13 residues. CDR3 nucleotides: TGTGCCAGCAGTTTCGGGACAGCTTACGAGCAGTACTTC. Translation gives CASSFGTAYEQYF.

This clonotype came up many times. The gene calls are TRBV12-3 or TRBV12-4 and TRBJ1-6, with D possibly being TRBD1 (6 bases). The CDR3 spans 14 residues. V lost 7 bases, J lost 9 bases, and 16 bases lay in between. The CDR3 coding sequence is TGTGCCAGCACTCCCGGGACATTGGGTTCACCCCTCCACTTT. Translating it yields CASTPGTLGSPLHF.

The CDR3 protein is CASSQAQTGMDIQYF. CDR3 bases: TGTGCCAGCAGCCAAGCCCAGACAGGGATGGACATTCAGTACTTC. This rearrangement joins TRBV4-2 to TRBJ2-4; 7 bases are shared with TRBD1. V trimming: 1 base; J trimming: 8 bases; junction bases outside the gene matches: 8. This CDR3 is 15 amino acids long. Looked up from germline, CDR1 is LGHNA and CDR2 is YNFKEQ.

V is TRBV7-3 and J is TRBJ2-1; 9 nucleotides agree with TRBD2. J was trimmed by 2 bases and V by 5 bases; bases with no gene match: 7. CDR1 and CDR2 (germline): SGHTA, FQGTGA. This CDR3 region has 16 residues. DNA of the CDR3: TGTGCCAGCAGCCTATCTAGCGGGAAGACCTACAATGAGCAGTTCTTC. Translating it yields CASSLSSGKTYNEQFF.

CDR3 amino acids: CASRPSGTVAHEQFF. In nucleotides, the CDR3 is TGTGCCAGCAGACCGTCCGGGACAGTCGCTCATGAGCAGTTCTTC. The rearrangement links TRBV6-2 or TRBV6-3 to TRBJ2-1; 7 positions match TRBD1. V lost 6 bases and J lost 8; bases outside the gene matches: 13. This CDR3 contains 15 residues. Per germline, CDR1 MNHEY and CDR2 SVGEGT.

The chain combines TRBV6-2 or TRBV6-3 with TRBJ2-7; TRBD2 agrees at 7 bases. The germline gives CDR1 MNHEY, CDR2 SVGEGT. The CDR3 consists of 14 residues. The J segment lost 2 bases and the V segment lost 5 bases, leaving 6 bases of the junction unmatched. CDR3 sequence: CASSEGAGAYEQYF. For the CDR3, the DNA is TGTGCCAGCAGTGAGGGCGCGGGGGCCTACGAGCAGTACTTC.

This clonotype was counted many times. The CDR3 spells CASRRDGSGGELFF. CDR3 DNA sequence: TGTGCCAGCAGACGAGACGGGTCGGGCGGGGAGCTGTTTTTT. The rearrangement links TRBV6-2 or TRBV6-3 to TRBJ2-2; D not resolved. The CDR3 has 14 amino acids. V was pared by 6 bases and J by 7 bases, with 15 bases between. Looked up from germline, CDR1 is MNHEY and CDR2 is SVGEGT.

This clonotype was seen at least ten times. This chain links TRBV21-1 with TRBJ2-1; the table assigns TRBD1, which was not confirmed against the DNA. TRBV21-1 is annotated as a pseudogene. This CDR3 has 17 residues. The CDR3 reads CASSKVGRVSPYNEQFF. The CDR3 DNA reads TGTGCCAGCAGCAAAGTTGGGCGGGTGAGTCCCTACAATGAGCAGTTCTTC.

This clonotype was detected ten times or more. The chain has TRBV20-1 and TRBJ2-2; no reliable D call. Germline loops: CDR1 DFQATT, CDR2 SNEGSKA (reference sequence). The CDR3 extends over 13 amino acids. Trimming removed 2 bases from V and 3 bases from J, with 7 bases in between. The CDR3 DNA follows: TGCAGTGCTAGACGGCCTCACACCGGGGAGCTGTTTTTT. Translating it yields CSARRPHTGELFF.

This clonotype has a count of ten or more. The chain employs TRBV20-1 and TRBJ2-3; D not certain. The V gene lost 1 base and the J gene lost 0 bases, with 8 bases spanning the gap. This CDR3 has 14 amino acids. The germline gives CDR1 DFQATT, CDR2 SNEGSKA (reference sequence). The CDR3, as DNA: TGCAGTGCTAGAGTCACACTGAGCACAGATACGCAGTATTTT. This sequence encodes CSARVTLSTDTQYF.

This clonotype showed up many times. The V call is TRBV11-2, the J call TRBJ2-3; D may match TRBD1 or TRBD2 (5 bases each). The CDR3 contains 15 residues. Trimming pared 6 bases from V and 1 base from J, leaving 14 bases between. Germline loops: CDR1 SGHAT, CDR2 FQNNGV. CDR3 DNA sequence: TGTGCCAGCAGTTCCCCGGGACCGGGCACAGATACGCAGTATTTT. This codes for CASSSPGPGTDTQYF.

Points on this clonotype: This could be a read error, since a much larger clone is one nucleotide away. The chain employs TRBV27 and TRBJ2-7; 8 bases are a match to TRBD2. The CDR3 consists of 17 residues. Per germline, CDR1 MNHEY and CDR2 SMNVEV (reference sequence). DNA of the CDR3: TGTGCCAGCAGATTATCTTCTGGCGGGAGGTTGCCCTACGAGCAGTACTTC. Protein product: CASRLSSGGRLPYEQYF.

This clonotype was counted ten times or more. The chain combines TRBV23-1 with TRBJ1-6, with TRBD1 as a possible D gene (6 bases). Being an ORF, TRBV23-1 has a function that is uncertain. The CDR3 length is 15 residues. Trimming stripped 11 bases from V and 5 bases from J, with 19 bases between. CDR3 in DNA: TGCGCCGAAGACGGGGGCGCCATGCATAATTCACCCCTCCACTTT. This translates into CAEDGGAMHNSPLHF.

Many counts were recorded for this clonotype. The chain uses TRBV6-1 and TRBJ1-5; no reliable D call. The CDR3 runs 13 residues. Germline V gene lookup returns CDR1 MNHNS and CDR2 SASEGT. V dropped 6 bases and J dropped 3 bases, with 9 bases sitting between them. DNA for the CDR3: TGTGCCAGCAGGGACCGCTTCAATCAGCCCCAGCATTTT. The encoded protein is CASRDRFNQPQHF.

The chain joins TRBV11-2 to TRBJ2-3; 8 bases fit TRBD2. The germline V gene encodes CDR1 SGHAT and CDR2 FQNNGV. The CDR3 contains 15 residues. Losses at the gene ends were 4 bases for V and 2 bases for J; bases not matched to a gene: 5. CDR3 sequence reads: CASSSLAGFTDTQYF. The CDR3 coding sequence is TGTGCCAGCAGCTCCTTAGCGGGGTTCACAGATACGCAGTATTTT.

In this sample, this clonotype turned up many times. This chain links TRBV28 with TRBJ1-2, with D possibly matching TRBD1 (5 bases). Germline V gene lookup returns CDR1 MDHEN and CDR2 SYDVKM. Trimming cost V 5 bases and J 2 bases, with 12 bases left between them. This CDR3 spans 14 amino acids. CDR3 bases: TGTGCCAGCAGTCTGGGGACGGCCAACTATGGCTACACCTTC. The encoded protein is CASSLGTANYGYTF.

The chain couples TRBV11-2 to TRBJ2-3; TRBD2 is a possible D gene (5 bases). CDR1 and CDR2 from the germline V gene are SGHAT and FQNNGV. The CDR3 contains 15 residues. V was pared by 5 bases and J by 3 bases, with 15 bases between. The CDR3 DNA reads TGTGCCAGCAGCGCGCTCATACTAGTGACAGATACGCAGTATTTT. Amino acid sequence: CASSALILVTDTQYF.

This clonotype showed up many times. The chain recombines TRBV7-8 with TRBJ1-1; 7 bases are a match to TRBD1. CDR1 and CDR2 (germline): SGHVS, FQNEAQ. This CDR3 is built from 17 residues. V lost 2 bases, J lost 0 bases, and 9 bases stayed unmatched. The DNA of the CDR3 is TGTGCCAGCAGCTTACCCGACAGGGTTAGCATGAACACTGAAGCTTTCTTT. This codes for CASSLPDRVSMNTEAFF.

This clonotype occurred many times. The chain employs TRBV20-1 and TRBJ1-5, with D unresolved. There are 12 residues in the CDR3. The germline CDR1 and CDR2 sequences are DFQATT and SNEGSKA (reference sequence). V lost 7 bases and J 6 bases, leaving 13 bases between the germline ends. This CDR3 reads CSVPSVGQPQHF. CDR3 nucleotide sequence: TGCAGTGTCCCTAGCGTCGGTCAGCCCCAGCATTTT.

The CDR3 coding sequence is TGCAGTGCTACTAATCCTAGCGGGAGAAAGGGGCGGCAAGAGACCCAGTACTTC. It is translated as CSATNPSGRKGRQETQYF. This rearrangement joins TRBV20-1 to TRBJ2-5, with 10 bases identical to TRBD2. Germline V lookup: CDR1 DFQATT, CDR2 SNEGSKA (reference sequence). This CDR3 contains 18 residues. V gave up 4 bases and J gave up 2 bases; unmatched junction bases: 16.

The V call is TRBV5-1, the J call TRBJ2-7; 9 bases line up with TRBD1. CDR3 size: 15 residues. Germline trimming cut 7 bases from V and 1 base from J; bases unmatched to any gene: 9. Germline assignment: CDR1 SGHRS and CDR2 YFSETQ. The DNA of the CDR3 is TGCGCCAGCTCCCCGCGGGACAGGGTGTCCTACGAGCAGTACTTC. Translated, it gives CASSPRDRVSYEQYF.

The J gene is TRBJ1-2, the V gene TRBV7-8, with D unresolved. V dropped 1 base and J dropped 2 bases, with 8 bases sitting between them. CDR1 is SGHVS, CDR2 FQNEAQ, per germline. The CDR3 is 14 residues long. The CDR3 DNA is TGTGCCAGCAGCTTAGGGCAGGCCAACTATGGCTACACCTTC. Amino acids: CASSLGQANYGYTF.

This clonotype was detected ten times or more. The J gene is TRBJ2-5, the V gene TRBV7-2, with TRBD2 identical over 12 bases. J gave up 4 bases and V 3 bases, and 3 bases lay outside the gene matches. The CDR3 length is 15 residues. CDR1 and CDR2 (germline): SGHTA, FQGNSA. CDR3 sequence reads: CASSFRGLAGETQYF. In DNA form, the CDR3 reads TGTGCCAGCAGCTTCCGGGGACTAGCGGGAGAGACCCAGTACTTC.